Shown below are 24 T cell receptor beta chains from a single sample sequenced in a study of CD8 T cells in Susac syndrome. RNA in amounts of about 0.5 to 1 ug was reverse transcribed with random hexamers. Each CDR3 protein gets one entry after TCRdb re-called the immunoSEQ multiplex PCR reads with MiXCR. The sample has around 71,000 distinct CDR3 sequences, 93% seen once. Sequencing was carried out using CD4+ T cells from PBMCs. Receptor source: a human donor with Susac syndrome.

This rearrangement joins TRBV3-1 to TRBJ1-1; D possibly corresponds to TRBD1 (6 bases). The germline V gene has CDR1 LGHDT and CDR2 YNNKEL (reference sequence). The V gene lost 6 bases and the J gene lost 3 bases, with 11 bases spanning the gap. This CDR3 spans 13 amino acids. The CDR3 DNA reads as TGTGCCAGCAGACAGGGAGAGCACACTGAAGCTTTCTTT. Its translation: CASRQGEHTEAFF.

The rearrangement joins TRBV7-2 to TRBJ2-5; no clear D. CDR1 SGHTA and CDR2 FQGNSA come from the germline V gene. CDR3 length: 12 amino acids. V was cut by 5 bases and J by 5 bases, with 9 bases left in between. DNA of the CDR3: TGTGCCAGCAGCCTACCTTCGGAGACCCAGTACTTC. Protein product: CASSLPSETQYF.

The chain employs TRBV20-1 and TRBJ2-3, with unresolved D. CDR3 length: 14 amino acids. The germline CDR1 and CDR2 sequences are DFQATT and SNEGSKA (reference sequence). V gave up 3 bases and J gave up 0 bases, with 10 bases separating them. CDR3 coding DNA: TGCAGTGCTAGGTCCCCCCCTAGCACAGATACGCAGTATTTT. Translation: CSARSPPSTDTQYF.

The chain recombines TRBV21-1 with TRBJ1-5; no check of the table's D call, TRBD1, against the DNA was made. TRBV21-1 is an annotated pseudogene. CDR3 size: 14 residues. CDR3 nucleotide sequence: TGTGCCAGCAGCAAGACAGCTTTCAATCAGCCCCAGCATTTT. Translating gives CASSKTAFNQPQHF.

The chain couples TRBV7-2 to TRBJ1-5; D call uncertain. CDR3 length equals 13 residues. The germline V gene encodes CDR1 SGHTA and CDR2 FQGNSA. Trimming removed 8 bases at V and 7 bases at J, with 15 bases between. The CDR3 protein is CASARGPGQPQHF. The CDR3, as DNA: TGTGCCAGCGCGAGAGGCCCTGGGCAGCCCCAGCATTTT.

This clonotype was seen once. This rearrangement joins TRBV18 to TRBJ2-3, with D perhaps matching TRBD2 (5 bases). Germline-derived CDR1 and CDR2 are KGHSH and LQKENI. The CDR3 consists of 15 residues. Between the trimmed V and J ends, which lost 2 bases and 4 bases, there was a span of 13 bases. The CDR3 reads CASSPLTPRADTQYF. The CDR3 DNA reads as TGTGCCAGCTCACCATTAACCCCGAGGGCAGATACGCAGTATTTT.

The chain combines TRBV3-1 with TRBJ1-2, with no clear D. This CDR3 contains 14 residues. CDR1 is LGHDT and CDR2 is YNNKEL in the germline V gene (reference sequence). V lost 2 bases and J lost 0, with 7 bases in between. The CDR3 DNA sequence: TGTGCCAGCAGCCAAATGGCGGCTAACTATGGCTACACCTTC. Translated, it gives CASSQMAANYGYTF.

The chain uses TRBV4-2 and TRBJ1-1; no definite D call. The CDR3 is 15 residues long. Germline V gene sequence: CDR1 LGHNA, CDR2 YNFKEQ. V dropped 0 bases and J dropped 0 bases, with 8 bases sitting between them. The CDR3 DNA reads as TGTGCCAGCAGCCAAGAATGGCAGCTGAACACTGAAGCTTTCTTT. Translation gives CASSQEWQLNTEAFF.

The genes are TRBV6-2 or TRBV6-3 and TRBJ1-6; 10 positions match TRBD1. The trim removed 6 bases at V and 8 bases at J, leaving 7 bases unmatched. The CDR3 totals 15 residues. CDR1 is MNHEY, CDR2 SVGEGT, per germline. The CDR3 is CASRTPGTGDSPLHF. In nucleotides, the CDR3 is TGTGCCAGCAGGACTCCCGGGACAGGGGATTCACCCCTCCACTTT.

The CDR3 nucleotides are TGTGCCAGCAGTCGTACGGGACAGGGATACGAGCAGTACTTC. It codes for CASSRTGQGYEQYF. The rearrangement uses TRBV6-5 and TRBJ2-7, with TRBD1 identical over 9 bases. V was clipped by 5 bases and J by 4 bases; unmatched bases: 6. Germline V gene lookup returns CDR1 MNHEY and CDR2 SVGAGI. There are 14 residues in the CDR3.

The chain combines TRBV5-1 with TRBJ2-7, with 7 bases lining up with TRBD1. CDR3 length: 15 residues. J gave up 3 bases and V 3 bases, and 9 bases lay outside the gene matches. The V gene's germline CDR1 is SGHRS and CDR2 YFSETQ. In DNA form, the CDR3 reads TGCGCCAGCAGCTCTAAGACAGGGTTAAGCTACGAGCAGTACTTC. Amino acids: CASSSKTGLSYEQYF.

CDR3 in amino acids: CASSLGRYYEQYF. For the CDR3, the DNA is TGTGCCAGCAGTTTAGGCAGGTACTACGAGCAGTACTTC. The rearrangement joins TRBV28 to TRBJ2-7; no definite D call. Between the trimmed V and J ends, which lost 2 bases and 3 bases, there was a span of 8 bases. Germline values: CDR1 MDHEN, CDR2 SYDVKM. The CDR3 length is 13 residues. Full variable domain (missing parts from reference TRBV28 and TRBJ2-7): DVKVTQSSRYLVKRTGEKVFLECVQDMDHENMFWYRQDPGLGLRLIYFSYDVKMKEKGDIPEGYSVSREKKERFSLILESASTNQTSMYLCASSLGRYYEQYFGPGTRLTVT.

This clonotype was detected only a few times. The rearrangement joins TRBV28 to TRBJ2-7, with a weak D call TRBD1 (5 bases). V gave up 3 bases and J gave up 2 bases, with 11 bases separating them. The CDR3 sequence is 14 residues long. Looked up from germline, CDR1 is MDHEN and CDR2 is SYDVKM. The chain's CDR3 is CASSFTLGAYEQYF. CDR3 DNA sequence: TGTGCCAGCAGTTTCACGTTAGGGGCCTACGAGCAGTACTTC.

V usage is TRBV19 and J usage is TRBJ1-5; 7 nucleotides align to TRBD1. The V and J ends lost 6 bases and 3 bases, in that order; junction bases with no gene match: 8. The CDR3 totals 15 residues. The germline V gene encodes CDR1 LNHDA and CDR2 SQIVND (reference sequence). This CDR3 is CASRKGTANNQPQHF. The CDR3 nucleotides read TGTGCCAGTAGAAAAGGGACAGCTAACAATCAGCCCCAGCATTTT. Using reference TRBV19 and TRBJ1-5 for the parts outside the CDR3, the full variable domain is DGGITQSPKYLFRKEGQNVTLSCEQNLNHDAMYWYRQDPGQGLRLIYYSQIVNDFQKGDIAEGYSVSREKKESFPLTVTSAQKNPTAFYLCASRKGTANNQPQHFGDGTRLSIL.

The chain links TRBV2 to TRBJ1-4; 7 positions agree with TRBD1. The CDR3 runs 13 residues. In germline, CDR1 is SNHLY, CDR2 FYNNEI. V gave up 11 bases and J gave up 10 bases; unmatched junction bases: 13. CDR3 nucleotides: TGTGCCGGCAAAGGGACAGCTCCAGGAAAACTGTTTTTT. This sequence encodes CAGKGTAPGKLFF.

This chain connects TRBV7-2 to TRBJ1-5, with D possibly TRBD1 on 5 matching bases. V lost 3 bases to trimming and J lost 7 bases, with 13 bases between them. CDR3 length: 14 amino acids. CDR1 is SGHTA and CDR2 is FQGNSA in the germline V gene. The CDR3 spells CASSFKWGDQPQHF. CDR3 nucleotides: TGTGCCAGCAGCTTTAAATGGGGGGACCAGCCCCAGCATTTT.

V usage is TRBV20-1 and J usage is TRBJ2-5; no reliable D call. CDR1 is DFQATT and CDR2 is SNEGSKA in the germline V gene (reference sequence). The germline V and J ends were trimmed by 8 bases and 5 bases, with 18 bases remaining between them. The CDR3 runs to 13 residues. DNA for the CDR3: TGCAGTTCTTTGTACCTAGAGTGGGAGACCCAGTACTTC. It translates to CSSLYLEWETQYF.

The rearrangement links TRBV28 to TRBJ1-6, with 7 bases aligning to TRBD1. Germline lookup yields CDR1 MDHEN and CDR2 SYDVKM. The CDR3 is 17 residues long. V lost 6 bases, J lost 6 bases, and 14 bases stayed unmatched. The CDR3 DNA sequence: TGTGCCAGCAGATCCGCCCGCAGAGGACAGGCTAATTCACCCCTCCACTTT. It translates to CASRSARRGQANSPLHF.

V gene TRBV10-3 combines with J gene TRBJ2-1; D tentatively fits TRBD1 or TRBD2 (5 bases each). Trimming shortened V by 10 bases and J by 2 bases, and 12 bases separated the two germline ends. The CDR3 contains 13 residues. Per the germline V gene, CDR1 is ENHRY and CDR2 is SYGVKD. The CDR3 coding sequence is TGTGCCAGCGCCGGGACCCCCTACAATGAGCAGTTCTTC. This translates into CASAGTPYNEQFF.

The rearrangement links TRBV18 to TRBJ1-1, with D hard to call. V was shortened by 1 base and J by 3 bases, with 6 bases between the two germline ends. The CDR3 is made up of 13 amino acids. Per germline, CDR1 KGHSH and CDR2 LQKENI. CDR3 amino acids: CASSPRLDTEAFF. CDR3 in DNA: TGTGCCAGCTCACCACGACTGGACACTGAAGCTTTCTTT.

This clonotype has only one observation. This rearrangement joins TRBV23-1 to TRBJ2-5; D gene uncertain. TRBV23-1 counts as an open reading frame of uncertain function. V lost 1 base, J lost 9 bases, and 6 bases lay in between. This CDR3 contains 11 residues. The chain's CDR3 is CASSQWSAQYF. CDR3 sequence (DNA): TGCGCCAGCAGTCAATGGAGTGCCCAGTACTTC.

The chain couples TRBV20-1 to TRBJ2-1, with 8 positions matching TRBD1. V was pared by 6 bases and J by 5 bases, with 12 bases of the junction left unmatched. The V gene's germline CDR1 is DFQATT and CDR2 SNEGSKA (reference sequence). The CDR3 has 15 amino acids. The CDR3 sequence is CSAHGQGRGHNEQFF. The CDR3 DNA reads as TGCAGTGCCCACGGACAGGGACGGGGGCACAATGAGCAGTTCTTC.

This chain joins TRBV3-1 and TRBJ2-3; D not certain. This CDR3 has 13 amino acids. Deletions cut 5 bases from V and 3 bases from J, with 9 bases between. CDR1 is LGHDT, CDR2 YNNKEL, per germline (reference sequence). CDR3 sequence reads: CASSFTWTDTQYF. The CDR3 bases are TGTGCCAGCAGCTTCACTTGGACAGATACGCAGTATTTT.

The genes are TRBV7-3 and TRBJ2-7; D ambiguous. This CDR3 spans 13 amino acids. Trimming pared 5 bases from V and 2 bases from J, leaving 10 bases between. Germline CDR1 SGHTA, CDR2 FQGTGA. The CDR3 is CASSLEPAYEQYF. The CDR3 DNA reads TGTGCCAGCAGCCTAGAGCCGGCCTACGAGCAGTACTTC.